The clone carrying this TCR beta chain was seen at least ten times. This sample stems from a study of regulatory T cells in long-lasting Graves disease. Arm-PCR of CDR3 regions with iRepertoire HTBI primers generated TCR beta libraries. Authors' data handling: Roughly 65 TRBV and some 15 TRBJ segments were identified across samples. TCRdb called the multiplex PCR reads again in MiXCR, with one record for every CDR3 protein. The V and J calls, along with clone size, are taken from TCRdb and not from the paper's own processing. The sample lists 200,000 to 250,000 distinct CDR3 sequences, roughly a fifth occurring once. Trimming stripped 5 bases from V and 8 bases from J, with 20 bases between. The CDR3 has 15 residues. The germline CDR1 and CDR2 sequences are MNHEY and SVGEGT. Time point in this sample: newly diagnosed GD, antithyroid drugs for less than 3 months. With RNA extracted from PBMCs as input, the TCR library was made.

These sequences were also reported in another study, on T cells in Graves' hyperthyroidism and ophthalmopathy. As reported in that work: Pregnant or lactating patients were excluded, as were those with uncontrolled infection or other autoimmune disease.

The clonotype was recovered from a woman in her twenties or thirties with Graves disease. This rearrangement joins TRBV6-2 or TRBV6-3 to TRBJ2-3; TRBD1 might be the D (5 bases). Sequences were derived from peripheral blood mononuclear cells (PBMCs), sampled at new diagnosis, from a patient treated with antithyroid drugs. CDR3 DNA sequence: TGTGCCAGCAGTGGGCCGGAGCCTGATCAGGGTACGCAGTATTTT. It is translated as CASSGPEPDQGTQYF.